This T cell receptor (beta chain) was observed in a study of post-analysis software for immune sequencing data. Study as a whole: Included among the disease courses, which were recorded for the cohort, were relapsing-remitting, secondary progressive and progressive-relapsing multiple sclerosis. Study-level results: Patients had higher frequencies than controls of roughly five TRBV segments, including TRBV5-6, TRBV5-1 and TRBV20-1. The study found significantly lower normalized Chao1 diversity in multiple sclerosis patients than in controls. Samples prepared in the same batch strongly co-clustered by F measure.

For this clonotype: Its antigen remains unknown.

J gave up 7 bases and V 4 bases, and 10 bases lay outside the gene matches. Germline CDR1 SGDLS, CDR2 YYNGEE. This CDR3 is 16 amino acids long. Unique molecular identifiers were present in the TCR beta cDNA libraries. TCRdb used MiXCR to reprocess the PCR reads, holding one entry per CDR3 protein. The profile covers about 150,000 distinct CDR3 sequences, with approximately 30% appearing a single time and 1.5% taken by the ten largest. The sequence derives from a girl aged 5-17 years with multiple sclerosis. This rearrangement joins TRBV9 to TRBJ2-3; 12 nucleotides line up with TRBD2. Sequenced input: blood. The CDR3 reads CASSPEATSGGYTQYF. DNA for the CDR3: TGTGCCAGCAGCCCCGAGGCGACTAGCGGGGGATATACGCAGTATTTT.